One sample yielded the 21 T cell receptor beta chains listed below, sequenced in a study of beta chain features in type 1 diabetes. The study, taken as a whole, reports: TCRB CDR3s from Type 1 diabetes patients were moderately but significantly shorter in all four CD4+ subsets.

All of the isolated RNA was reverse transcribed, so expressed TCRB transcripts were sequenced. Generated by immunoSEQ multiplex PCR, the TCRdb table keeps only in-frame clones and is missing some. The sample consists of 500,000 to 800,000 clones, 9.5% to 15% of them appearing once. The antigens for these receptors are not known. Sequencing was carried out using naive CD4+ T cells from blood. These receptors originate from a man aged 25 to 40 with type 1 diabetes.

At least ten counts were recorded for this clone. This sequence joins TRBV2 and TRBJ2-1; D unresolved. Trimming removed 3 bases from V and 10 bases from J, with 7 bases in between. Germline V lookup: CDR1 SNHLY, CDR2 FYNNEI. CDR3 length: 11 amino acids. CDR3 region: CASSEYQEQFF. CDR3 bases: TGTGCCAGCAGTGAGTATCAGGAGCAGTTCTTC.

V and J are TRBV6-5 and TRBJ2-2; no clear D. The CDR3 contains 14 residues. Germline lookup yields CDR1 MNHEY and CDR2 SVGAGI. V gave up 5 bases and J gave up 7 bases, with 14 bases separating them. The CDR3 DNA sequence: TGTGCCAGCAGTCCGATTACCGGTGTCGGGGAGCTGTTTTTT. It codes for CASSPITGVGELFF.

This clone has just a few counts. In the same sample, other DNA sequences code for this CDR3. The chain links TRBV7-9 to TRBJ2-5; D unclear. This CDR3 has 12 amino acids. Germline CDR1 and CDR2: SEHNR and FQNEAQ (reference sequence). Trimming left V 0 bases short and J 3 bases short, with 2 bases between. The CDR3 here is CASSLAEETQYF. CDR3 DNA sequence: TGTGCCAGCAGCTTAGCGGAAGAGACCCAGTACTTC.

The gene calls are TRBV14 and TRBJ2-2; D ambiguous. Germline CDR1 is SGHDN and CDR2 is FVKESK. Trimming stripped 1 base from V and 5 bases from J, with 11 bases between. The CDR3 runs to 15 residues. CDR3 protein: CASSQGSSWTGELFF. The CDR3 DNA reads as TGTGCCAGCAGCCAAGGTTCCTCGTGGACCGGGGAGCTGTTTTTT.

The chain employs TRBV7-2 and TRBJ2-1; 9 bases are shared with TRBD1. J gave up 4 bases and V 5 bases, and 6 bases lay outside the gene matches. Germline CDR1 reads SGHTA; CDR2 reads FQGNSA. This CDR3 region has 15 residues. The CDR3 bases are TGTGCCAGCAGCATGGGGACAGGGAATTACAATGAGCAGTTCTTC. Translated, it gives CASSMGTGNYNEQFF.

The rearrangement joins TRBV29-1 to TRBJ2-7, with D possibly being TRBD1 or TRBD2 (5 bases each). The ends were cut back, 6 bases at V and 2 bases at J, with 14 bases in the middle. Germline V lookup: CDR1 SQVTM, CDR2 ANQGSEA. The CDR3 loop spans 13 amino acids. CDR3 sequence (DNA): TGCAGCGTGACCGGGACGGAGACCTACGAGCAGTACTTC. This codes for CSVTGTETYEQYF.

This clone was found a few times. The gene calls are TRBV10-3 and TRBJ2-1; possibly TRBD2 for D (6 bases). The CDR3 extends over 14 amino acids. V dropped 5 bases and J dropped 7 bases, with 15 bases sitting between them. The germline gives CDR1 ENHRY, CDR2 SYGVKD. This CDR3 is CAISPGTGENEQFF. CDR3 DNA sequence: TGTGCCATCAGTCCCGGGACTGGAGAGAATGAGCAGTTCTTC.

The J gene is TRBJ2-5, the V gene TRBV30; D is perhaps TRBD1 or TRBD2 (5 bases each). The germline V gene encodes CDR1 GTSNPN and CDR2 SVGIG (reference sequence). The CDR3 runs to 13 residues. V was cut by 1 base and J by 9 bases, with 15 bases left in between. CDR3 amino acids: CAWSGDGARAQYF. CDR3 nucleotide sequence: TGTGCCTGGAGTGGGGACGGAGCCCGGGCCCAGTACTTC.

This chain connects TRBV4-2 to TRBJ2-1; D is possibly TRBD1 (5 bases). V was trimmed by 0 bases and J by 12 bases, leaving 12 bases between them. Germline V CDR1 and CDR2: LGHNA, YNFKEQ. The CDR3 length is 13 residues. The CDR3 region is CASSQDQGLGQFF. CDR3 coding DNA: TGTGCCAGCAGCCAAGATCAGGGCTTGGGGCAGTTCTTC.

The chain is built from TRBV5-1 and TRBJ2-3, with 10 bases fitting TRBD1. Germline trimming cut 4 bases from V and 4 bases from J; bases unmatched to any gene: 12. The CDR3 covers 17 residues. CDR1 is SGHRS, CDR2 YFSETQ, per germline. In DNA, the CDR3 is TGCGCCAGCAGCGGCGGCCCGGGACAGGGGAGTGCAGATACGCAGTATTTT. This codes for CASSGGPGQGSADTQYF.

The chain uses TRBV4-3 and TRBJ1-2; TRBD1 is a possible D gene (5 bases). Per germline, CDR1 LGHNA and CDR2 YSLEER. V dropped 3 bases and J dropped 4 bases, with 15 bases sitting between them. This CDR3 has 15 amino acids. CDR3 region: CASSHGDSGGYGYTF. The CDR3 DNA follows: TGCGCCAGCAGCCACGGGGACTCAGGTGGCTATGGCTACACCTTC.

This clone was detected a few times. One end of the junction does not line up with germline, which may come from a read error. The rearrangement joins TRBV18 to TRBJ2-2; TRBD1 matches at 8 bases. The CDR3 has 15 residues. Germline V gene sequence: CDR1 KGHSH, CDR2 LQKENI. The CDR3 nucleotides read TGTGCCAGCACACCTCGGACAGGGATCACCGGGGAGCTGTTTTTT. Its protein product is CASTPRTGITGELFF.

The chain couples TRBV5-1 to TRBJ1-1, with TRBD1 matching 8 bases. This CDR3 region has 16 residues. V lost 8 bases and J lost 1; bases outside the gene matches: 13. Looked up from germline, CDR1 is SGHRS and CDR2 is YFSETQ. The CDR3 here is CARFEPTGVANTEAFF. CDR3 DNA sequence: TGCGCCAGGTTCGAACCGACAGGGGTCGCGAACACTGAAGCTTTCTTT.

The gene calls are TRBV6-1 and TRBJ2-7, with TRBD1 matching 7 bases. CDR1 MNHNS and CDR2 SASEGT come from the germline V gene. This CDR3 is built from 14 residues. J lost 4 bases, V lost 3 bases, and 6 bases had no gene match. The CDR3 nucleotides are TGTGCCAGCAGTGAGGCCGACAGGGAGTACGAGCAGTACTTC. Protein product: CASSEADREYEQYF.

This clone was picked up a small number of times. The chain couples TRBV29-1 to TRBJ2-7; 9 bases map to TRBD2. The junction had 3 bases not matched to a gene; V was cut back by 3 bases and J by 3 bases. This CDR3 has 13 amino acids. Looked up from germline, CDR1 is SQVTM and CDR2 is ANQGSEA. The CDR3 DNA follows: TGCAGCGTTGAGACTAGCGGAAGCTACGAGCAGTACTTC. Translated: CSVETSGSYEQYF.

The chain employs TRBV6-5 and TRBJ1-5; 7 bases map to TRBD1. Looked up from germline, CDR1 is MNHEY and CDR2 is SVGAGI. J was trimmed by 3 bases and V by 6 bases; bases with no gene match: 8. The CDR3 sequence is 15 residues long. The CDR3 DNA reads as TGTGCCAGCAGCCCCGGGACAGCGAACAATCAGCCCCAGCATTTT. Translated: CASSPGTANNQPQHF.

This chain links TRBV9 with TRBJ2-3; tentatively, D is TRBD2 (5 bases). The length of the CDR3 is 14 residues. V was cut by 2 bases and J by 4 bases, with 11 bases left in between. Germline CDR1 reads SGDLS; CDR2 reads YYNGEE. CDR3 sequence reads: CASSVPGNPDTQYF. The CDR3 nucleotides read TGTGCCAGCAGCGTTCCGGGGAACCCAGATACGCAGTATTTT. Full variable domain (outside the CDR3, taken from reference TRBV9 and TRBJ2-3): DSGVTQTPKHLITATGQRVTLRCSPRSGDLSVYWYQQSLDQGLQFLIQYYNGEERAKGNILERFSAQQFPDLHSELNLSSLELGDSALYFCASSVPGNPDTQYFGPGTRLTVL.

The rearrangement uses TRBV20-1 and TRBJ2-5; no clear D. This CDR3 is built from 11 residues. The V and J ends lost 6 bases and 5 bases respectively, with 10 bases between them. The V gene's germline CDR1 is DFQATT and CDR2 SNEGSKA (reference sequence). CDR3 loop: CSANVGETQYF. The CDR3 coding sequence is TGCAGTGCAAACGTCGGGGAGACCCAGTACTTC.

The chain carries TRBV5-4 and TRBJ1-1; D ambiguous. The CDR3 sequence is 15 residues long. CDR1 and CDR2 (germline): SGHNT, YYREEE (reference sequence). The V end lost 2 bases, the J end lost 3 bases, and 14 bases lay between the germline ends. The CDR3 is CASSLKGTGYTEAFF. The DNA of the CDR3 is TGTGCCAGCAGCTTAAAAGGAACGGGGTACACTGAAGCTTTCTTT.

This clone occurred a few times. CDR3 in amino acids: CASAGDRNYNEQFF. The CDR3, as DNA: TGTGCCAGCGCAGGGGACAGGAATTACAATGAGCAGTTCTTC. The chain has TRBV7-2 and TRBJ2-1, with 8 bases matching TRBD1. The V segment lost 8 bases and the J segment 4 bases; nucleotides outside the gene matches: 7. The length of the CDR3 is 14 residues. Germline assignment: CDR1 SGHTA and CDR2 FQGNSA.

This CDR3 is CASSGTYQETQYF. CDR3 DNA sequence: TGTGCCTCTAGCGGGACTTACCAAGAGACCCAGTACTTC. The V gene is TRBV7-7, the J gene TRBJ2-5; 9 bases line up with TRBD2. This CDR3 region has 13 residues. Trimming cost V 11 bases and J 0 bases; bases outside gene matches: 4. Germline V gene data show CDR1 as SSHAT and CDR2 as FNYEAQ (reference sequence).